This T cell receptor (beta chain) originates from a study of vaccination and CD4 T cells after COVID-19. Specified treatment: roughly 10-day PBMC culture with coronavirus spike peptide pools or control peptides (ViraFEST assay). With the Oncomine TCR Beta short-read assay, DNA from cultured CD4+ T cells was sequenced. TCRdb passed the PCR reads through MiXCR, listing each CDR3 protein once. The sample holds under 15,000 distinct CDR3 sequences, approximately 61% seen once. V was clipped by 1 base and J by 6 bases, with 7 bases between them. This CDR3 has 12 amino acids. CDR1 and CDR2 from the germline V gene are SEHNR and FQNEAQ (reference sequence). Note on this clonotype: Its antigen is as yet unknown.

This chain uses TRBV7-9 with TRBJ2-7, with no clear D. This TCR derives from a human donor who had recovered from COVID-19. Sequences were derived from CD4+ T cells from blood, cultured in vitro, sampled before SARS-CoV-2 vaccination. CDR3 sequence reads: CASSLVSFEQYF. The DNA of the CDR3 is TGTGCCAGCAGCTTAGTTAGTTTCGAGCAGTACTTC.